The clone carrying this T cell receptor beta chain was found a few times. No antigen is known for it. The data originate from a study of vaccination effects on CD4 cells after COVID-19. Turning to the study itself: Two convalescent donors provided samples 16 days and one week before vaccination.

Assay: immunoSEQ multiplex PCR; the TCRdb copy retains only in-frame clones and omits some. Here the sample spans under 65,000 clones, around 80% being singletons. Broader study findings: In people who had recovered, most post-vaccine spike-reactive clones were new vaccine-induced clones. Among infection- and vaccine-induced clones, marked clonal contraction occurred late after vaccination.

CDR3 length: 14 amino acids. Germline V gives CDR1 MNHEY, CDR2 SVGEGT. V lost 6 bases and J 3 bases, leaving 15 bases between the germline ends. Peptide-pool stimulation followed by sequencing identified expanded antigen-specific CD4+ clonotypes in the ViraFEST assay. When around 10 days of culture had elapsed, CD4+ T cells were isolated. This individual tested PCR-positive for SARS-CoV-2 infection between March and December 2020. A density of fewer than 2.5 million PBMC per well was used; these cells were cultured with 10 IU/ml IL-2 and about 10 ug/ml peptides. The rearrangement links TRBV6-2 or TRBV6-3 to TRBJ2-7; D is unresolved. Sequenced here: CD4+ T cells from PBMCs cultured with HIV peptides, sampled before COVID-19 vaccination. Subset indicated: HIV-1 Nef peptide pool negative control/reference culture. This TCR was recovered from a human donor who had a prior SARS-CoV-2 infection. This chain's CDR3 is CASSNYWGFYEQYF. CDR3 sequence (DNA): TGTGCCAGCAGCAACTACTGGGGATTCTACGAGCAGTACTTC.